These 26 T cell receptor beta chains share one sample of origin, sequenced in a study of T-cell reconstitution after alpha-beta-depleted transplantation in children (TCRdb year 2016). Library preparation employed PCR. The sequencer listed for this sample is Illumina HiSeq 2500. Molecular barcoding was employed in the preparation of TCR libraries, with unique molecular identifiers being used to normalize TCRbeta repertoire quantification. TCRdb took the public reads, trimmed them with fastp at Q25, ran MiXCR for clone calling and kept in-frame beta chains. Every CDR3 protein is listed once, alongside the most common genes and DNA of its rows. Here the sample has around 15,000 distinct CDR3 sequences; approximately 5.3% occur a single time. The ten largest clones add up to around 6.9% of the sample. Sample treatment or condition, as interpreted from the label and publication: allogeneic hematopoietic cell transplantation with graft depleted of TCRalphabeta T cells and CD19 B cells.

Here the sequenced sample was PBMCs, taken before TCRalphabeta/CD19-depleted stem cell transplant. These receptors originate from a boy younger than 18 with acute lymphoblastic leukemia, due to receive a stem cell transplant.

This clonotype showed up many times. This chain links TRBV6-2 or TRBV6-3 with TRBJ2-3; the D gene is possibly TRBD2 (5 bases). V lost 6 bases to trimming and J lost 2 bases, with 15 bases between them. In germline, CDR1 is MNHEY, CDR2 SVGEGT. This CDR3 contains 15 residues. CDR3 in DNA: TGTGCCAGCAGCCTCGGAGCGGATTACACAGATACGCAGTATTTT. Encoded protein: CASSLGADYTDTQYF.

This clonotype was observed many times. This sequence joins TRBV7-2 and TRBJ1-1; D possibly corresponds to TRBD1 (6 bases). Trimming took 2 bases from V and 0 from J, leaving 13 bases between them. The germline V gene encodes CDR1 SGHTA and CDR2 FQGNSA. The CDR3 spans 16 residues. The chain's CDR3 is CASSLHPGTMNTEAFF. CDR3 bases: TGTGCCAGCAGCTTACATCCAGGGACAATGAACACTGAAGCTTTCTTT. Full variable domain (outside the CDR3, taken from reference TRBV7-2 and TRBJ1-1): GAGVSQSPSNKVTEKGKDVELRCDPISGHTALYWYRQSLGQGLEFLIYFQGNSAPDKSGLPSDRFSAERTGGSVSTLTIQRTQQEDSAVYLCASSLHPGTMNTEAFFGQGTRLTVV.

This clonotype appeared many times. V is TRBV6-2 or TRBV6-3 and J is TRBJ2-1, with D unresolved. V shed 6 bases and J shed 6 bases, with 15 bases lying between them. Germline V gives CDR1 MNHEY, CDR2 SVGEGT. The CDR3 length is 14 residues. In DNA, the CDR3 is TGTGCCAGCAGGTATAAGGGTAAGGGCAATGAGCAGTTCTTC. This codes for CASRYKGKGNEQFF.

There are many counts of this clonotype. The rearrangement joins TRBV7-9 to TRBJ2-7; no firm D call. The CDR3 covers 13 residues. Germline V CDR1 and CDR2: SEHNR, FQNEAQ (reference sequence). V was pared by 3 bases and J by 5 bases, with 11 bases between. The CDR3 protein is CASSFARHDEQYF. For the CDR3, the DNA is TGTGCCAGCAGCTTCGCCCGACATGACGAGCAGTACTTC.

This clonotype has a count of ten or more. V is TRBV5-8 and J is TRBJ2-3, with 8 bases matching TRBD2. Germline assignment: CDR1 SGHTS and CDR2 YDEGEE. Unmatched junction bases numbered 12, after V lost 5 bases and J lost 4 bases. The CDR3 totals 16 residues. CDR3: CASSYPPGGWADTQYF. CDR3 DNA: TGTGCCAGCAGTTACCCGCCGGGAGGGTGGGCAGATACGCAGTATTTT.

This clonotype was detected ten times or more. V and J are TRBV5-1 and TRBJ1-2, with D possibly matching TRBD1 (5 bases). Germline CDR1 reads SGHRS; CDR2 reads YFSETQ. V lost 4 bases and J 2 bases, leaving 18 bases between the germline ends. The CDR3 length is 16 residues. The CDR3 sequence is CASSPGRASLNYGYTF. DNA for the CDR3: TGCGCCAGCAGCCCGGGACGTGCTAGCCTCAACTATGGCTACACCTTC.

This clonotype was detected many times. The CDR3 region is CASSGQGAGNTIYF. The CDR3 bases are TGTGCCAGCAGTGGACAGGGGGCTGGAAACACCATATATTTT. The gene calls are TRBV2 and TRBJ1-3; 9 nucleotides align to TRBD1. Looked up from germline, CDR1 is SNHLY and CDR2 is FYNNEI. The CDR3 spans 14 residues. J lost 2 bases, V lost 4 bases, and 0 bases had no gene match.

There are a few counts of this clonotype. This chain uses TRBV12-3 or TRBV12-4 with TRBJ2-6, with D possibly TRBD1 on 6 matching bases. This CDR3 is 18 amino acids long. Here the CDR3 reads CTLSLGPGDPSGANVLTF. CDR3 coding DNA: TGTACCCTCAGTTTAGGACCAGGGGACCCCTCTGGGGCCAACGTCCTGACTTTC.

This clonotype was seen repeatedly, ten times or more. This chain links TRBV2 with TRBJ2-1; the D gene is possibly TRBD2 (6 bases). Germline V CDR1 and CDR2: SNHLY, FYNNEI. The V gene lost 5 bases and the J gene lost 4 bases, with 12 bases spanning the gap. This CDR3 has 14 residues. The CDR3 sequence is CASSPGTRYNEQFF. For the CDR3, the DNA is TGTGCCAGCAGTCCCGGGACTCGGTACAATGAGCAGTTCTTC.

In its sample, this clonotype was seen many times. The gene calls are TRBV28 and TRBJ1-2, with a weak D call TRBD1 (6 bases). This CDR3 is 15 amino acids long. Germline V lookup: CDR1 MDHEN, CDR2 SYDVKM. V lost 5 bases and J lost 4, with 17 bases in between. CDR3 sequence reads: CASSSHGGRTYGYTF. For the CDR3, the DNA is TGTGCCAGCAGTAGTCATGGGGGGCGCACCTATGGCTACACCTTC.

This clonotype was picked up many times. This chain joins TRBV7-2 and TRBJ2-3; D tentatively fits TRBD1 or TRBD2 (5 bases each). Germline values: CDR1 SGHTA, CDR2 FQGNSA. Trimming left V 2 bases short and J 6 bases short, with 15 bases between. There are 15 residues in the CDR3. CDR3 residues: CASSLPGPLMDTQYF. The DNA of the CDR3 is TGTGCCAGCAGCTTACCGGGACCTCTCATGGATACGCAGTATTTT. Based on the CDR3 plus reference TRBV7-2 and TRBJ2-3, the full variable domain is GAGVSQSPSNKVTEKGKDVELRCDPISGHTALYWYRQSLGQGLEFLIYFQGNSAPDKSGLPSDRFSAERTGGSVSTLTIQRTQQEDSAVYLCASSLPGPLMDTQYFGPGTRLTVL.

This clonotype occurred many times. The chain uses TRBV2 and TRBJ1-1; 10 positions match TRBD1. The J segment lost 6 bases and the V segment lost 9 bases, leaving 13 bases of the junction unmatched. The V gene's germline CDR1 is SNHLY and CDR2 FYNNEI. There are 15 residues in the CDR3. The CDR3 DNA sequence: TGTGCCAGAGGGCTACCCGGGACAGGGGCCCCTGAAGCTTTCTTT. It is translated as CARGLPGTGAPEAFF.

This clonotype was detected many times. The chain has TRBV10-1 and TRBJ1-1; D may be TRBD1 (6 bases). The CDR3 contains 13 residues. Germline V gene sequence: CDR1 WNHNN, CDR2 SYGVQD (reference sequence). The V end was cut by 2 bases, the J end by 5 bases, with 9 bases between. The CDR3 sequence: CASSEEGDTEAFF. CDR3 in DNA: TGCGCCAGCAGTGAGGAGGGGGATACTGAAGCTTTCTTT.

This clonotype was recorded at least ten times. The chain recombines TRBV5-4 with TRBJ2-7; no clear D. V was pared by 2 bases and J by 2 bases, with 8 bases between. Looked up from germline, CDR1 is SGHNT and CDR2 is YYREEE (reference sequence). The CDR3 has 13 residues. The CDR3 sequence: CASSFEQTYEQYF. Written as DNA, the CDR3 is TGTGCCAGCAGCTTCGAACAGACCTACGAGCAGTACTTC. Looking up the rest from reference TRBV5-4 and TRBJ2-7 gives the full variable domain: ETGVTQSPTHLIKTRGQQVTLRCSSQSGHNTVSWYQQALGQGPQFIFQYYREEENGRGNFPPRFSGLQFPNYSSELNVNALELDDSALYLCASSFEQTYEQYFGPGTRLTVT.

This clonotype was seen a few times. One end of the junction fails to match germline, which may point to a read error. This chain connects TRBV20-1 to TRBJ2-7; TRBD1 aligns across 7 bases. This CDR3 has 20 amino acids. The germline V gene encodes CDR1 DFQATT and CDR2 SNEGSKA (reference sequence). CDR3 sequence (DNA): TGCTGTGCTTGGGGCCCTACTCCGGGACAGCCAAGTATTAGCTCCTACGAGCAGTACTTC. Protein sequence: CCAWGPTPGQPSISSYEQYF.

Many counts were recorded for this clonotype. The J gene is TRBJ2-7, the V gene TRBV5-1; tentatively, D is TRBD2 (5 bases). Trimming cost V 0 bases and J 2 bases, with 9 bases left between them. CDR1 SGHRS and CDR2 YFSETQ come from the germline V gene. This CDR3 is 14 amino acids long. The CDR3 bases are TGCGCCAGCAGCTTGGCTTACGGGACCTACGAGCAGTACTTC. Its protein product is CASSLAYGTYEQYF.

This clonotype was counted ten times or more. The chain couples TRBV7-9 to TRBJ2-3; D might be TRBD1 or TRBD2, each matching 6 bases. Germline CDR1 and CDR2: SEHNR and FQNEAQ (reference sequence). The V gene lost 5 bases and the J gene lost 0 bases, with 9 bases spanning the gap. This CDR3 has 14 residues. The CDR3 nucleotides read TGTGCCAGCAGCCACGGGGGCAGCACAGATACGCAGTATTTT. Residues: CASSHGGSTDTQYF. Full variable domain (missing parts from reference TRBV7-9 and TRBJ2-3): DTGVSQNPRHKITKRGQNVTFRCDPISEHNRLYWYRQTLGQGPEFLTYFQNEAQLEKSRLLSDRFSAERPKGSFSTLEIQRTEQGDSAMYLCASSHGGSTDTQYFGPGTRLTVL.

CDR3 in DNA: TGTGCCAGCGGCCCTGTGGTGACAGGGCTTTCCGAGCAGTACTTC. This codes for CASGPVVTGLSEQYF. This chain links TRBV11-2 with TRBJ2-7; 7 bases are a match to TRBD1. The CDR3 loop spans 15 amino acids. In germline, CDR1 is SGHAT, CDR2 FQNNGV. The J segment lost 6 bases and the V segment lost 8 bases, leaving 16 bases of the junction unmatched.

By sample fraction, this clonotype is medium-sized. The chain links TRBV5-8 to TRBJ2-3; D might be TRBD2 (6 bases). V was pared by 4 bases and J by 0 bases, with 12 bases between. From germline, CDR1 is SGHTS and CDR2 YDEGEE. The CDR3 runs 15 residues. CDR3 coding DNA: TGTGCCAGCAGCCCCGGGACTTGGAGCACAGATACGCAGTATTTT. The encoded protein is CASSPGTWSTDTQYF.

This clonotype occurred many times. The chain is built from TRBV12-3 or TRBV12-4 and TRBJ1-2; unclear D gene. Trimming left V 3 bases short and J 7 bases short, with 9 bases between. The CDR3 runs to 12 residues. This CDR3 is CASSFTRGGYTF. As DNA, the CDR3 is TGTGCCAGCAGTTTTACCAGAGGTGGCTACACCTTC.

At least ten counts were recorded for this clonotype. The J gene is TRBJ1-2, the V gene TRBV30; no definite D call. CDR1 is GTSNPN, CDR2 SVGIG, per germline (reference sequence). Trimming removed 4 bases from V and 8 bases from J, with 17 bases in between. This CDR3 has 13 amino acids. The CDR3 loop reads CAWTLGLGYGYTF. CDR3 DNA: TGTGCCTGGACGCTTGGTCTTGGGTACGGCTACACCTTC. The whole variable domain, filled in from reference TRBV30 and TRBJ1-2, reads SQTIHQWPATLVQPVGSPLSLECTVEGTSNPNLYWYRQAAGRGLQLLFYSVGIGQISSEVPQNLSASRPQDRQFILSSKKLLLSDSGFYLCAWTLGLGYGYTFGSGTRLTVV.

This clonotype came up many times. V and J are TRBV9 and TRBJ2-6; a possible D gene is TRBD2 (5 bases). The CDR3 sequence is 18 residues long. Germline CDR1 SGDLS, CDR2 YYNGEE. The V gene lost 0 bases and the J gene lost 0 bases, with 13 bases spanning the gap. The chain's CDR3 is CASSVAGEHSSGANVLTF. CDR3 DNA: TGTGCCAGCAGCGTAGCCGGGGAACACTCCTCTGGGGCCAACGTCCTGACTTTC.

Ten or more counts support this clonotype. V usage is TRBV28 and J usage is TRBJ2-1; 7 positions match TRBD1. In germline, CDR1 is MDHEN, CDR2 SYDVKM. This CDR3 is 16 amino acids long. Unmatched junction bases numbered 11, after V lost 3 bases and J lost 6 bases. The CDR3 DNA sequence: TGTGCCAGCAGTTTGTGGGAGTTACAGGGGCTCAATGAGCAGTTCTTC. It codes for CASSLWELQGLNEQFF.

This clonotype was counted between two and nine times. This chain's CDR3 is CASRKQGQGALGLLETQYF. In nucleotides, the CDR3 is TGTGCCAGCCGGAAACAGGGACAGGGGGCGCTGGGGCTATTGGAGACCCAGTACTTC. This chain uses TRBV19 with TRBJ2-5, with 12 bases fitting TRBD1. The junction had 22 bases not matched to a gene; V was cut back by 9 bases and J by 5 bases. CDR1 is LNHDA and CDR2 is SQIVND in the germline V gene (reference sequence). CDR3 length: 19 amino acids.

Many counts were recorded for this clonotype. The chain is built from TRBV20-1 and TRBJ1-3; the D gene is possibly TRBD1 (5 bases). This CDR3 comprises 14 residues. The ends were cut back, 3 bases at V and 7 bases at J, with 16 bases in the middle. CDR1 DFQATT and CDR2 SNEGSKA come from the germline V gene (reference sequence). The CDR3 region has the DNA TGCAGTGCTAGGGCGGACAATTACGGGAACACCATATATTTT. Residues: CSARADNYGNTIYF.

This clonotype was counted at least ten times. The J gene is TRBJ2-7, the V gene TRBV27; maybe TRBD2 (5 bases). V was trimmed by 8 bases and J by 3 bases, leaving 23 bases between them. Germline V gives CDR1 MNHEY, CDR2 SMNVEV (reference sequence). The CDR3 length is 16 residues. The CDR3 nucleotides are TGTGCCAGCGCCAGCCTAAGGAACAGCGGCTACTACGAGCAGTACTTC. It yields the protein CASASLRNSGYYEQYF.